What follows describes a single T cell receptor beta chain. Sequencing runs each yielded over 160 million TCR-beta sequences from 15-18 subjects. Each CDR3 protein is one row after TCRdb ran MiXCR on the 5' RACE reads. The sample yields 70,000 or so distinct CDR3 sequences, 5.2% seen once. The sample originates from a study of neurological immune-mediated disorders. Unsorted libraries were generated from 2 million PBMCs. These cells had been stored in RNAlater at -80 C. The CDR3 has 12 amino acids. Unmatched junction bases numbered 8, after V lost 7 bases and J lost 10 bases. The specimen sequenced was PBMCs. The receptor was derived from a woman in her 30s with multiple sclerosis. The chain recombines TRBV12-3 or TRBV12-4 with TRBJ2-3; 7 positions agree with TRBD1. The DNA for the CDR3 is TGTGCCAGCAACCACAGGGGTGCGCCGCAGTATTTT. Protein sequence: CASNHRGAPQYF.